The 27 T cell receptor beta chains reported below all come from one sample, sequenced in a study of shared clonotypes between healthy human individuals. TCRdb's copy holds only in-frame clones and misses some; the assay was immunoSEQ multiplex PCR. The sample contains under 750,000 clones, roughly two thirds of which appear only once. Specimen: memory CD4+ T cells sorted from blood. Stated subset: CD45RA-negative fraction. The receptor source for this set is a woman aged 30 to 39 in good health.

This clone has just a few counts. This rearrangement joins TRBV19 to TRBJ1-1; no definite D call. The CDR3 is 14 residues long. Trimming took off 8 bases at V and 2 bases at J, with 15 bases between the two ends. Germline V lookup: CDR1 LNHDA, CDR2 SQIVND (reference sequence). This CDR3 is CASGVEAANTEAFF. CDR3 bases: TGTGCCAGTGGAGTAGAGGCAGCAAACACTGAAGCTTTCTTT. Full variable domain (outside the CDR3, taken from reference TRBV19 and TRBJ1-1): DGGITQSPKYLFRKEGQNVTLSCEQNLNHDAMYWYRQDPGQGLRLIYYSQIVNDFQKGDIAEGYSVSREKKESFPLTVTSAQKNPTAFYLCASGVEAANTEAFFGQGTRLTVV.

The J gene is TRBJ1-2, the V gene TRBV6-1; D gene unclear. Germline-derived CDR1 and CDR2 are MNHNS and SASEGT. Trimming took 4 bases from V and 4 from J, leaving 10 bases between them. The CDR3 consists of 13 residues. CDR3 region: CASSVQSVYGYTF. Written as DNA, the CDR3 is TGTGCCAGCAGTGTACAGTCAGTCTATGGCTACACCTTC.

The CDR3 here is CASSSPTGSIARDTEAFF. For the CDR3, the DNA is TGTGCCAGCAGCTCCCCGACAGGGAGTATTGCAAGGGACACTGAAGCTTTCTTT. The chain combines TRBV5-4 with TRBJ1-1; 7 bases agree with TRBD1. CDR3 length: 18 residues. The germline V gene has CDR1 SGHNT and CDR2 YYREEE (reference sequence). Germline trimming cut 3 bases from V and 3 bases from J; bases unmatched to any gene: 17.

This chain's CDR3 is CASSGSGGIETQYF. DNA of the CDR3: TGTGCCAGCAGTGGTTCAGGGGGCATCGAGACCCAGTACTTC. The chain recombines TRBV2 with TRBJ2-5; 8 bases match TRBD1. V dropped 4 bases and J dropped 5; count of bases not matched to a gene: 6. The CDR3 contains 14 residues. In germline, CDR1 is SNHLY, CDR2 FYNNEI.

The chain combines TRBV28 with TRBJ2-7, with D unclear. Germline assignment: CDR1 MDHEN and CDR2 SYDVKM. This CDR3 has 13 amino acids. V lost 3 bases, J lost 2 bases, and 8 bases lay in between. The CDR3 spells CASSFQSTYEQYF. In DNA form, the CDR3 reads TGTGCCAGCAGTTTCCAAAGCACCTACGAGCAGTACTTC.

This clone was seen at least ten times. This could be a read error, since a much larger clone is one nucleotide away. This same CDR3 is encoded by further DNA sequences in the sample. The chain links TRBV5-1 to TRBJ2-3, with 8 bases aligning to TRBD1. After removal of 0 bases from V and 0 bases from J, the junction contained 3 bases not matched to a gene. The germline V gene encodes CDR1 SGHRS and CDR2 YFSETQ. The CDR3 has 16 residues. This CDR3 is CASSLGQGASTDTQYF. The DNA for the CDR3 is TGCGCCAGCAGCTTGGGGCAGGGGGCGAGCACAGATACGCAGTATTTT.

The chain employs TRBV4-1 and TRBJ2-1; 8 positions match TRBD2. CDR3 length: 19 residues. Trimming took 4 bases from V and 0 from J; bases not matched to a gene: 14. Germline V gene lookup returns CDR1 MGHRA and CDR2 YSYEKL. DNA of the CDR3: TGCGCCAGCAGCCCAGCCCACGGGAGGGCCGGCTTCTCCTACAATGAGCAGTTCTTC. Protein sequence: CASSPAHGRAGFSYNEQFF.

V usage is TRBV5-1 and J usage is TRBJ2-7; 7 nucleotides line up with TRBD1. Germline loops: CDR1 SGHRS, CDR2 YFSETQ. The CDR3 consists of 14 residues. Trimming removed 0 bases from V and 7 bases from J; junction bases left unmatched: 7. The CDR3 DNA follows: TGCGCCAGCAGCTTGGGACAGGGTTTGAAAGAGCAGTACTTC. Amino acids: CASSLGQGLKEQYF.

The gene calls are TRBV29-1 and TRBJ2-1; D is unresolved. This CDR3 spans 13 amino acids. Trimming left V 0 bases short and J 5 bases short, with 8 bases between. Germline loops: CDR1 SQVTM, CDR2 ANQGSEA. CDR3 residues: CSVEDLFNNEQFF. CDR3 DNA: TGCAGCGTTGAAGATCTTTTCAACAATGAGCAGTTCTTC.

This rearrangement joins TRBV25-1 to TRBJ2-1; D may be TRBD2 (7 bases). CDR1 is MGHDK and CDR2 is SYGVNS in the germline V gene. Deletions cut 6 bases from V and 7 bases from J, with 10 bases between. CDR3 length: 12 amino acids. For the CDR3, the DNA is TGTGCCAGCAGGAGGGGGGGGAATGAGCAGTTCTTC. Translating it yields CASRRGGNEQFF.

This chain connects TRBV5-1 to TRBJ1-2; 7 nucleotides line up with TRBD1. Germline V gene lookup returns CDR1 SGHRS and CDR2 YFSETQ. The trim removed 4 bases at V and 4 bases at J, leaving 7 bases unmatched. CDR3 size: 14 residues. Written as DNA, the CDR3 is TGCGCCAGCAGCCACCAGGGGGGGGCCTATGGCTACACCTTC. This translates into CASSHQGGAYGYTF.

The rearrangement uses TRBV5-6 and TRBJ2-1, with 11 bases aligning to TRBD2. From germline, CDR1 is SGHDT and CDR2 YYEEEE. The CDR3 extends over 15 amino acids. Trimming at V came to 2 bases and at J to 4 bases, leaving 2 bases not matched to a gene. The CDR3 region has the DNA TGTGCCAGCAGCTTTACTAGCGGGAGTTACAATGAGCAGTTCTTC. Protein sequence: CASSFTSGSYNEQFF.

The chain carries TRBV28 and TRBJ2-6; a weak D match, TRBD1 (6 bases). This CDR3 has 17 residues. V lost 2 bases, J lost 0 bases, and 11 bases lay in between. Germline assignment: CDR1 MDHEN and CDR2 SYDVKM. This chain's CDR3 is CASSLRGYSSGANVLTF. DNA of the CDR3: TGTGCCAGCAGTTTAAGGGGGTACTCCTCTGGGGCCAACGTCCTGACTTTC. The full variable domain, with the rest looked up from reference TRBV28 and TRBJ2-6, is DVKVTQSSRYLVKRTGEKVFLECVQDMDHENMFWYRQDPGLGLRLIYFSYDVKMKEKGDIPEGYSVSREKKERFSLILESASTNQTSMYLCASSLRGYSSGANVLTFGAGSRLTVL.

The chain joins TRBV10-2 to TRBJ2-7, with D perhaps matching TRBD1 (7 bases). The CDR3 covers 14 residues. From germline, CDR1 is WSHSY and CDR2 SAAADI. V was shortened by 9 bases and J by 3 bases, with 18 bases between the two germline ends. The CDR3 sequence is CASRGGTVNYEQYF. The CDR3 region has the DNA TGCGCCAGTCGCGGAGGGACAGTTAACTACGAGCAGTACTTC.

This rearrangement joins TRBV7-8 to TRBJ1-1; D possibly corresponds to TRBD1 (5 bases). V lost 2 bases and J lost 4, with 14 bases in between. This CDR3 has 15 amino acids. Germline CDR1 and CDR2: SGHVS and FQNEAQ. CDR3 in amino acids: CASSLMGRGITEAFF. CDR3 sequence (DNA): TGTGCCAGCAGCTTAATGGGAAGGGGCATCACTGAAGCTTTCTTT.

V is TRBV5-1 and J is TRBJ2-1; TRBD1 might be the D (6 bases). This CDR3 is built from 16 residues. V shed 2 bases and J shed 0 bases, with 12 bases lying between them. The germline gives CDR1 SGHRS, CDR2 YFSETQ. The CDR3 sequence is CASSFTGKSSYNEQFF. The CDR3 DNA is TGCGCCAGCAGCTTCACAGGGAAGAGCTCCTACAATGAGCAGTTCTTC. Supplemented by reference TRBV5-1 and TRBJ2-1, the full variable domain reads KAGVTQTPRYLIKTRGQQVTLSCSPISGHRSVSWYQQTPGQGLQFLFEYFSETQRNKGNFPGRFSGRQFSNSRSEMNVSTLELGDSALYLCASSFTGKSSYNEQFFGPGTRLTVL.

The V gene is TRBV5-8, the J gene TRBJ2-3; D possibly corresponds to TRBD2 (6 bases). This CDR3 is built from 16 residues. V shed 4 bases and J shed 5 bases, with 20 bases lying between them. The V gene's germline CDR1 is SGHTS and CDR2 YDEGEE. Here the CDR3 reads CASSEVVRRGGDTQYF. The DNA of the CDR3 is TGTGCCAGCAGCGAGGTCGTAAGGAGGGGCGGAGATACGCAGTATTTT.

This chain joins TRBV19 and TRBJ2-7; 11 bases agree with TRBD2. This CDR3 spans 16 amino acids. Germline CDR1 and CDR2: LNHDA and SQIVND (reference sequence). V lost 3 bases and J lost 2; bases outside the gene matches: 6. The CDR3 here is CASSIPLAGGAYEQYF. CDR3 sequence (DNA): TGTGCCAGTAGTATTCCCCTAGCGGGAGGTGCCTACGAGCAGTACTTC.

This chain links TRBV19 with TRBJ1-5; D gene uncertain. V lost 6 bases, J lost 0 bases, and 6 bases lay in between. The CDR3 has 13 amino acids. CDR1 and CDR2 (germline): LNHDA, SQIVND (reference sequence). The CDR3, as DNA: TGTGCCAGTAGCGGGAATAGCAATCAGCCCCAGCATTTT. This codes for CASSGNSNQPQHF.

V usage is TRBV7-9 and J usage is TRBJ2-3, with D possibly matching TRBD1 (8 bases). CDR1 and CDR2 (germline): SEHNR, FQNEAQ (reference sequence). Trimming removed 4 bases from V and 8 bases from J, with 28 bases in between. CDR3 length equals 18 residues. The CDR3 coding sequence is TGTGCCAGCAGCTCCCCCACCTACAGGGGGGGAGGGCCAGGTACGCAGTATTTT. This encodes CASSSPTYRGGGPGTQYF.

This clone was seen ten or more times. The same CDR3 can be traced to other DNA sequences in this sample. This chain links TRBV25-1 with TRBJ2-7, with D possibly TRBD1 on 5 matching bases. Germline CDR1 is MGHDK and CDR2 is SYGVNS. The CDR3 has 12 amino acids. V lost 5 bases and J 4 bases, leaving 9 bases between the germline ends. The DNA for the CDR3 is TGTGCCAGCAGTCGACAGAGTTACGAGCAGTACTTC. Encoded protein: CASSRQSYEQYF.

This chain connects TRBV11-3 to TRBJ1-5; D possibly corresponds to TRBD1 (5 bases). The germline V gene has CDR1 SGHNT and CDR2 YENEEA. The V gene lost 4 bases and the J gene lost 5 bases, with 24 bases spanning the gap. The CDR3 sequence is 18 residues long. CDR3 sequence (DNA): TGTGCCAGCAGCTCTGAACCCACAGCCGGGGGTAGTGATCAGCCCCAGCATTTT. It specifies CASSSEPTAGGSDQPQHF.

This sequence joins TRBV7-3 and TRBJ2-1; maybe TRBD2 (5 bases). Between the trimmed V and J ends, which lost 5 bases and 1 base, there was a span of 12 bases. This CDR3 contains 15 residues. Germline CDR1 SGHTA, CDR2 FQGTGA. DNA for the CDR3: TGTGCCAGCAGCGGTGGACTGGAATCCTACAATGAGCAGTTCTTC. Its protein product is CASSGGLESYNEQFF.

This clone was detected once. The sample carries other DNA sequences with the same CDR3. The chain couples TRBV5-1 to TRBJ2-1, with D possibly matching TRBD2 (6 bases). CDR3 length equals 15 residues. With 1 base removed from V and 3 bases from J, the gap between germline ends came to 11 bases. The germline gives CDR1 SGHRS, CDR2 YFSETQ. The CDR3 spells CASSLSSGGYNEQFF. As DNA, the CDR3 is TGCGCCAGCAGCTTGTCTTCCGGGGGCTACAATGAGCAGTTCTTC.

The chain couples TRBV4-1 to TRBJ2-5; 11 bases match TRBD2. The CDR3 extends over 15 amino acids. In germline, CDR1 is MGHRA, CDR2 YSYEKL. V dropped 5 bases and J dropped 5; count of bases not matched to a gene: 7. The CDR3 sequence: CASSSTSGRSETQYF. CDR3 in DNA: TGCGCCAGCAGCAGTACTAGCGGGAGATCGGAGACCCAGTACTTC.

DNA for the CDR3: TGTGCCAGTAGTCGAATCCGACAGGGGGCCGACACTGAAGCTTTCTTT. Residues: CASSRIRQGADTEAFF. This chain links TRBV19 with TRBJ1-1, with TRBD1 matching 10 bases. The germline V gene has CDR1 LNHDA and CDR2 SQIVND (reference sequence). The CDR3 sequence is 16 residues long. V was pared by 5 bases and J by 3 bases, with 9 bases of the junction left unmatched.

This clone is termed medium-sized. The sample has other DNA sequences that encode this CDR3 too. This chain connects TRBV7-8 to TRBJ2-1; possible D gene TRBD2, 6 bases. Between the trimmed V and J ends, which lost 4 bases and 4 bases, there was a span of 11 bases. The germline V gene has CDR1 SGHVS and CDR2 FQNEAQ. CDR3 length equals 14 residues. The CDR3 protein is CASSSRDSYNEQFF. In DNA, the CDR3 is TGTGCCAGCAGCTCCCGGGACTCTTACAATGAGCAGTTCTTC.